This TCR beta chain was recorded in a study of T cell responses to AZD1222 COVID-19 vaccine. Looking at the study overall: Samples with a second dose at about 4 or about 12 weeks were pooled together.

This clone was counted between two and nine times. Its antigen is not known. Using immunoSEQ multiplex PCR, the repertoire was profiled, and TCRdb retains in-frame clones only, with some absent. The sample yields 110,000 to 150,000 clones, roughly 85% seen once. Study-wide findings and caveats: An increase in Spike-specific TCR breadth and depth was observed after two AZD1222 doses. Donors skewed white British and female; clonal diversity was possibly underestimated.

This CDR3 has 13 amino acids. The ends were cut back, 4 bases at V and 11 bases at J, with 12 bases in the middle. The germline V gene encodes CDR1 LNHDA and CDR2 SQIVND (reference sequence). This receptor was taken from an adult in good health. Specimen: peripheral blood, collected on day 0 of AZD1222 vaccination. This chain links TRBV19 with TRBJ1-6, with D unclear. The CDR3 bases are TGTGCCAGTAGTACGGCCGTCCAGGCACCCCTCCACTTT. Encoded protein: CASSTAVQAPLHF.